One and the same sample provided the 29 T cell receptor beta chains below, sequenced in a study of T cell changes during pregnancy in multiple sclerosis. The method was immunoSEQ multiplex PCR; TCRdb's version includes in-frame clones alone and lacks a portion of them. Of around 32,000 clones listed, about 91% are singletons. Sequenced material: CD8+ T cells from peripheral blood mononuclear cells, taken before pregnancy. Source of these receptors: a female donor with multiple sclerosis, enrolled in a pregnancy study.

This clone came up a few times. The rearrangement joins TRBV12-5 to TRBJ1-2, with unresolved D. The CDR3 spans 12 residues. Germline assignment: CDR1 LGHNT and CDR2 FRNRAP. The V end was cut by 4 bases, the J end by 4 bases, with 7 bases between. The CDR3 bases are TGTGCTAGTGGTTCGGAGATCTATGGCTACACCTTC. This codes for CASGSEIYGYTF.

This chain connects TRBV5-4 to TRBJ2-7, with D possibly being TRBD1 (6 bases). Trimming pared 4 bases from V and 5 bases from J, leaving 19 bases between. This CDR3 contains 15 residues. CDR1 and CDR2 (germline): SGHNT, YYREEE (reference sequence). The CDR3 here is CASSGGALAMNEQYF. DNA of the CDR3: TGTGCCAGCAGCGGGGGCGCGCTAGCCATGAACGAGCAGTACTTC.

This clone appeared a single time. This chain connects TRBV2 to TRBJ1-1; no reliable D call. The germline V gene has CDR1 SNHLY and CDR2 FYNNEI. V shed 1 base and J shed 3 bases, with 9 bases lying between them. The CDR3 extends over 14 amino acids. The CDR3 loop is CASSEGGEDTEAFF. The DNA of the CDR3 is TGTGCCAGCAGTGAAGGCGGGGAGGACACTGAAGCTTTCTTT.

V is TRBV18 and J is TRBJ1-4; 10 bases fit TRBD1. The CDR3 loop spans 19 amino acids. V lost 3 bases and J lost 10; bases outside the gene matches: 20. Germline CDR1 reads KGHSH; CDR2 reads LQKENI. The CDR3: CASSPNQPGQGPDGGKLFF. CDR3 nucleotide sequence: TGTGCCAGCTCACCTAATCAACCGGGACAGGGGCCGGACGGGGGAAAACTGTTTTTT.

The rearrangement links TRBV27 to TRBJ2-3; 9 bases line up with TRBD2. Trimming took 6 bases from V and 4 from J; bases not matched to a gene: 8. Germline CDR1 reads MNHEY; CDR2 reads SMNVEV (reference sequence). The length of the CDR3 is 15 residues. The CDR3 coding sequence is TGTGCCAGCAGCCCCGCCCAGCGGGAGGCAGATACGCAGTATTTT. This encodes CASSPAQREADTQYF.

V gene TRBV6-6 combines with J gene TRBJ2-5; a weak D match, TRBD2 (6 bases). V shed 7 bases and J shed 2 bases, with 8 bases lying between them. This CDR3 comprises 12 residues. Germline CDR1 is MNHNY and CDR2 is SVGAGI (reference sequence). CDR3 sequence reads: CASTSGQETQYF. The DNA for the CDR3 is TGTGCCAGCACCAGCGGGCAAGAGACCCAGTACTTC.

This chain joins TRBV27 and TRBJ1-2; 7 bases are a match to TRBD1. CDR3 length: 14 amino acids. The V gene end was trimmed by 3 bases and the J gene end by 8 bases; junction bases not matched to a gene: 9. Germline V CDR1 and CDR2: MNHEY, SMNVEV (reference sequence). The CDR3 loop is CASSFNRGFDGYTF. DNA for the CDR3: TGTGCCAGCAGTTTTAACAGGGGATTCGACGGCTACACCTTC.

In DNA, the CDR3 is TGTGCCAGCAGCCCCGAGGACAGAATAGGGCAAGAGACCCAGTACTTC. It specifies CASSPEDRIGQETQYF. The genes are TRBV7-2 and TRBJ2-5, with TRBD1 as a possible D gene (6 bases). This CDR3 spans 16 amino acids. Per germline, CDR1 SGHTA and CDR2 FQGNSA. V dropped 5 bases and J dropped 2 bases, with 18 bases sitting between them.

The rearrangement uses TRBV11-2 and TRBJ1-2; D is ambiguous. Trimming left V 1 base short and J 9 bases short, with 18 bases between. Germline assignment: CDR1 SGHAT and CDR2 FQNNGV. This CDR3 contains 15 residues. The CDR3 is CASSLVAGTTSSYTF. CDR3 coding DNA: TGTGCCAGCAGCTTAGTGGCGGGAACCACCTCTAGCTACACCTTC.

The sample holds a few counts of this clone. The gene calls are TRBV2 and TRBJ1-1, with D perhaps TRBD1 (5 bases). The CDR3 is 13 amino acids. Trimming took off 7 bases at V and 2 bases at J, with 11 bases between the two ends. The germline CDR1 and CDR2 sequences are SNHLY and FYNNEI. DNA for the CDR3: TGTGCCAGCACTCCGACAGTCAACACTGAAGCTTTCTTT. The encoded protein is CASTPTVNTEAFF.

The chain couples TRBV15 to TRBJ1-5, with 9 bases matching TRBD1. CDR1 and CDR2 (germline): LNHNV, YYDKDF (reference sequence). There are 14 residues in the CDR3. V lost 4 bases and J lost 6; bases outside the gene matches: 4. CDR3 residues: CATSIGQGSQPQHF. CDR3 sequence (DNA): TGTGCCACCAGCATAGGACAGGGGTCTCAGCCCCAGCATTTT.

This clone was counted a single time. The V and J genes are TRBV30 and TRBJ2-5, with TRBD1 identical over 10 bases. Judging by the DNA end, TRBJ2-7 fits better; the J call may be wrong. CDR1 and CDR2 from the germline V gene are GTSNPN and SVGIG (reference sequence). The CDR3 is 14 residues long. The CDR3 protein is CAWSQGQGTNEQYF. DNA of the CDR3: TGTGCCTGGAGTCAGGGACAGGGGACGAACGAGCAGTACTTC.

The gene calls are TRBV7-6 and TRBJ1-2, with 7 bases that match TRBD1. The length of the CDR3 is 17 residues. Germline-derived CDR1 and CDR2 are SGHVS and FNYEAQ. With 5 bases clipped from V and 4 bases from J, the junction kept 16 bases outside the gene matches. The CDR3 protein is CASSPMEAGQSFYGYTF. DNA for the CDR3: TGTGCCAGCAGCCCGATGGAGGCGGGACAGAGCTTCTATGGCTACACCTTC.

The CDR3 DNA sequence: TGTGCCAGCAGCACGATCAACCGGGACAGCCCCCGCGAGCAGTACTTC. Protein: CASSTINRDSPREQYF. The rearrangement joins TRBV27 to TRBJ2-7; the match to TRBD1 covers 7 bases. V dropped 6 bases and J dropped 6; count of bases not matched to a gene: 17. This CDR3 spans 16 amino acids. Germline values: CDR1 MNHEY, CDR2 SMNVEV (reference sequence).

This clone is deemed medium-sized. This chain links TRBV5-1 with TRBJ2-7, with a weak D call TRBD2 (6 bases). The V gene's germline CDR1 is SGHRS and CDR2 YFSETQ. V was trimmed by 0 bases and J by 6 bases, leaving 25 bases between them. The CDR3 is 18 residues long. CDR3 amino acids: CASSLVWRESGVISEQYF. CDR3 sequence (DNA): TGCGCCAGCAGCTTGGTATGGCGGGAAAGTGGGGTAATCTCCGAGCAGTACTTC.

The chain uses TRBV19 and TRBJ2-7; D may be TRBD2 (5 bases). Looked up from germline, CDR1 is LNHDA and CDR2 is SQIVND (reference sequence). CDR3 length: 14 residues. V lost 3 bases, J lost 2 bases, and 11 bases lay in between. Here the CDR3 DNA reads TGTGCCAGTAGTATTACTAGTGGGACCTACGAGCAGTACTTC. This encodes CASSITSGTYEQYF.

The chain employs TRBV10-3 and TRBJ2-3; a weak D match, TRBD1 (5 bases). With 3 bases removed from V and 3 bases from J, the gap between germline ends came to 7 bases. CDR1 ENHRY and CDR2 SYGVKD come from the germline V gene. CDR3 length: 13 amino acids. The CDR3 DNA reads TGTGCCATCAGTGACAGGGCGACAGATACGCAGTATTTT. It specifies CAISDRATDTQYF.

The gene calls are TRBV7-9 and TRBJ2-7, with D tentatively TRBD1 (6 bases). Trimming left V 6 bases short and J 6 bases short, with 15 bases between. The CDR3 length is 13 residues. Germline-derived CDR1 and CDR2 are SEHNR and FQNEAQ (reference sequence). The CDR3 loop reads CASSSAGEPEQYF. The CDR3 nucleotides are TGTGCCAGCAGTTCCGCAGGGGAGCCCGAGCAGTACTTC.

The chain joins TRBV6-1 to TRBJ1-5; 9 nucleotides agree with TRBD1. V was pared by 3 bases and J by 7 bases, with 7 bases of the junction left unmatched. This CDR3 has 15 amino acids. CDR1 and CDR2 (germline): MNHNS, SASEGT. The CDR3 nucleotides are TGTGCCAGCAGTGATCTGGGGGACAGGGAACAGCCCCAGCATTTT. Translating gives CASSDLGDREQPQHF.

As concerns this clone: One junction end does not reproduce the germline sequence, and a read error may be involved. The chain couples TRBV6-5 to TRBJ2-5; TRBD2 matches at 11 bases. The V gene's germline CDR1 is MNHEY and CDR2 SVGAGI. The CDR3 runs 16 residues. DNA of the CDR3: TGTGCCAGCAGTTACACTGGGACTAGCGGACAAGAGGCCCAGTACTTC. This translates into CASSYTGTSGQEAQYF.

This chain uses TRBV29-1 with TRBJ2-1, with 9 bases fitting TRBD2. The CDR3 contains 16 residues. Unmatched junction bases numbered 15, after V lost 6 bases and J lost 6 bases. CDR1 and CDR2 (germline): SQVTM, ANQGSEA. CDR3 sequence: CSVEGFVGTSFNEQFF. In DNA form, the CDR3 reads TGCAGCGTCGAGGGTTTTGTAGGGACTAGCTTCAATGAGCAGTTCTTC.

The chain combines TRBV29-1 with TRBJ1-2; tentative D call: TRBD1 (5 bases). The CDR3 is 12 residues long. The V end was cut by 0 bases, the J end by 8 bases, with 10 bases between. Germline V CDR1 and CDR2: SQVTM, ANQGSEA. This CDR3 is CSVEEEGRGYTF. CDR3 bases: TGCAGCGTTGAAGAGGAGGGGCGAGGCTACACCTTC.

V is TRBV23-1 and J is TRBJ1-2; 10 positions agree with TRBD1. TRBV23-1 is known as an ORF, though its function is uncertain. The CDR3 runs 16 residues. Germline trimming cut 2 bases from V and 7 bases from J; bases unmatched to any gene: 10. CDR3 coding DNA: TGCGCCAGCAGTCAAAAGACAGGGGGCGCATTGGGTGGCTACACCTTC. Its translation: CASSQKTGGALGGYTF.

The chain carries TRBV5-1 and TRBJ2-7; D uncertain. CDR1 is SGHRS and CDR2 is YFSETQ in the germline V gene. The CDR3 has 14 amino acids. V gave up 0 bases and J gave up 2 bases, with 9 bases separating them. CDR3 nucleotide sequence: TGCGCCAGCAGCTTGGGCGGAGAGGCCTACGAGCAGTACTTC. Protein: CASSLGGEAYEQYF.

The gene calls are TRBV11-3 and TRBJ2-3; 13 bases align to TRBD2. The CDR3 consists of 17 residues. The germline V gene has CDR1 SGHNT and CDR2 YENEEA. Trimming cost V 5 bases and J 2 bases; bases outside gene matches: 7. CDR3 residues: CASSPRTSGGVTDTQYF. The CDR3 DNA reads TGTGCCAGCAGCCCCCGGACTAGCGGGGGAGTCACAGATACGCAGTATTTT. The entire variable domain, with the rest obtained from reference TRBV11-3 and TRBJ2-3, is as follows: EAGVVQSPRYKIIEKKQPVAFWCNPISGHNTLYWYLQNLGQGPELLIRYENEEAVDDSQLPKDRFSAERLKGVDSTLKIQPAELGDSAVYLCASSPRTSGGVTDTQYFGPGTRLTVL.

The J gene is TRBJ2-3, the V gene TRBV7-9, with a possible D match to TRBD1 (6 bases). CDR1 and CDR2 (germline): SEHNR, FQNEAQ (reference sequence). The germline V and J ends were trimmed by 6 bases and 6 bases, with 10 bases remaining between them. The CDR3 is 12 residues long. Here the CDR3 reads CASSTGTDTQYF. The CDR3, as DNA: TGTGCCAGCAGTACAGGGACCGATACGCAGTATTTT. Variable domain in full (rest from reference TRBV7-9 and TRBJ2-3): DTGVSQNPRHKITKRGQNVTFRCDPISEHNRLYWYRQTLGQGPEFLTYFQNEAQLEKSRLLSDRFSAERPKGSFSTLEIQRTEQGDSAMYLCASSTGTDTQYFGPGTRLTVL.

This chain joins TRBV6-5 and TRBJ1-5; D call uncertain. The CDR3 has 13 residues. Germline CDR1 reads MNHEY; CDR2 reads SVGAGI. Trimming pared 5 bases from V and 5 bases from J, leaving 10 bases between. The CDR3 DNA reads TGTGCCAGCAGTCCGGAGGTCCATCAGCCCCAGCATTTT. It encodes CASSPEVHQPQHF.

The chain has TRBV7-9 and TRBJ2-1; D might be TRBD2 (5 bases). The length of the CDR3 is 13 residues. Trimming took off 5 bases at V and 8 bases at J, with 13 bases between the two ends. Germline loops: CDR1 SEHNR, CDR2 FQNEAQ (reference sequence). The CDR3 spells CASSPKRVDEQFF. The CDR3 bases are TGTGCCAGCAGCCCAAAGAGGGTCGATGAGCAGTTCTTC.

The chain combines TRBV11-2 with TRBJ2-1, with 9 bases that match TRBD2. Unmatched junction bases numbered 11, after V lost 6 bases and J lost 5 bases. CDR3 length equals 16 residues. Germline CDR1 is SGHAT and CDR2 is FQNNGV. CDR3 sequence: CASRGLAGVPNNEQFF. CDR3 bases: TGTGCCAGCAGAGGATTAGCGGGAGTCCCCAACAATGAGCAGTTCTTC.